Sequencing of this TCR beta chain was carried out in a study of cytomegalovirus exposure and HLA in healthy donors. Points from the study as a whole: Apart from CMV serostatus, no immune exposure information was available.

The PCR used 60 Vbeta and 13 Jbeta primers. The repertoire was sequenced with immunoSEQ multiplex PCR; TCRdb's copy has only in-frame clones and lacks some. The sample carries around 150,000 clones, roughly 80% recorded once. Germline V CDR1 and CDR2: SGHRS, YFSETQ. The CDR3 extends over 13 amino acids. Trimming left V 7 bases short and J 4 bases short, with 13 bases between. Remarks on this clone: Antigen unknown.

At the time of sampling, donors were nominally healthy, though unrecorded immune exposures were likely. The sequence was collected from a human donor in good health. Material: PBMCs. The J gene is TRBJ2-3, the V gene TRBV5-1; maybe TRBD2 (6 bases). In nucleotides, the CDR3 is TGCGCCAGCGCGCAAGGAGGGTCAGATACGCAGTATTTT. Its translation: CASAQGGSDTQYF.